Presented here are 21 T cell receptor beta chains from one specimen sequenced in a study of CD8+ T cells in alopecia areata. The treatment here: oral pan-JAK inhibitor, 5-10 mg twice daily. Reverse transcribed after extraction, RNA yielded cDNA as the sequencing template. Libraries were prepared by immunoSEQ multiplex PCR; TCRdb keeps only in-frame clonotypes and omits some of them. The data hold about 200,000 clones, with less than 45% observed a single time. The sequences come from CD4+ T cells sorted from blood, collected at approximately week 31, from a patient treated with tofacitinib. These receptors came from a human donor with alopecia areata.

This clone has more than one count but fewer than ten. V and J are TRBV19 and TRBJ1-5; no definite D call. Trimming stripped 4 bases from V and 3 bases from J, with 10 bases between. The CDR3 is 14 residues long. From germline, CDR1 is LNHDA and CDR2 SQIVND (reference sequence). CDR3 DNA sequence: TGTGCCAGTAGTAAACAGAGAGACAATCAGCCCCAGCATTTT. Translation gives CASSKQRDNQPQHF.

The chain uses TRBV30 and TRBJ1-2; 7 bases align to TRBD1. Germline trimming cut 2 bases from V and 7 bases from J; bases unmatched to any gene: 4. CDR3 size: 12 residues. CDR1 is GTSNPN and CDR2 is SVGIG in the germline V gene (reference sequence). CDR3 residues: CAWSPQGTGYTF. The CDR3 DNA reads TGTGCCTGGAGTCCACAGGGGACTGGCTACACCTTC. Supplemented by reference TRBV30 and TRBJ1-2, the full variable domain reads SQTIHQWPATLVQPVGSPLSLECTVEGTSNPNLYWYRQAAGRGLQLLFYSVGIGQISSEVPQNLSASRPQDRQFILSSKKLLLSDSGFYLCAWSPQGTGYTFGSGTRLTVV.

The chain recombines TRBV6-6 with TRBJ2-3; D is possibly TRBD2 (6 bases). From germline, CDR1 is MNHNY and CDR2 SVGAGI (reference sequence). Trimming took 2 bases from V and 5 from J, leaving 11 bases between them. The length of the CDR3 is 14 residues. As DNA, the CDR3 is TGTGCCAGCAGTTACCGACTAGATGGAGATACGCAGTATTTT. Its protein product is CASSYRLDGDTQYF.

The chain joins TRBV6-6 to TRBJ2-1; D not resolved. V lost 5 bases to trimming and J lost 1 base, with 12 bases between them. This CDR3 region has 15 residues. Germline V gene lookup returns CDR1 MNHNY and CDR2 SVGAGI (reference sequence). The CDR3 DNA reads as TGTGCCAGCAGTGAGCCAGGCACATCCTACAATGAGCAGTTCTTC. Translating it yields CASSEPGTSYNEQFF.

V and J are TRBV6-5 and TRBJ2-7, with D maybe TRBD2 (5 bases). Germline CDR1 reads MNHEY; CDR2 reads SVGAGI. The V end lost 5 bases, the J end lost 3 bases, and 8 bases lay between the germline ends. This CDR3 contains 12 residues. CDR3 in DNA: TGTGCCAGCAGTCCCGGACTCTACGAGCAGTACTTC. It is translated as CASSPGLYEQYF.

This chain links TRBV6-6 with TRBJ1-2, with TRBD1 matching over 8 bases. Per the germline V gene, CDR1 is MNHNY and CDR2 is SVGAGI (reference sequence). V lost 8 bases, J lost 2 bases, and 7 bases stayed unmatched. The CDR3 spans 14 residues. CDR3: CASLPGQGNYGYTF. The CDR3 DNA reads TGTGCCAGCCTTCCTGGACAGGGAAACTATGGCTACACCTTC.

This clone was observed a few times. This chain links TRBV7-9 with TRBJ2-7; no definite D call. The germline gives CDR1 SEHNR, CDR2 FQNEAQ (reference sequence). V lost 5 bases and J lost 3, with 11 bases in between. The CDR3 runs to 13 residues. The DNA for the CDR3 is TGTGCCAGCAGCCTGACCGGCCTCTACGAGCAGTACTTC. Protein: CASSLTGLYEQYF.

V is TRBV5-6 and J is TRBJ2-3, with D perhaps TRBD2 (5 bases). The CDR3 sequence is 14 residues long. Germline CDR1 SGHDT, CDR2 YYEEEE. V gave up 0 bases and J gave up 4 bases, with 9 bases separating them. The CDR3 region is CASSLALAADTQYF. The DNA for the CDR3 is TGTGCCAGCAGCTTGGCCCTAGCTGCAGATACGCAGTATTTT.

The V call is TRBV4-1, the J call TRBJ2-7; 10 bases are a match to TRBD2. The germline V gene has CDR1 MGHRA and CDR2 YSYEKL. The CDR3 has 16 residues. Trimming at V came to 1 base and at J to 5 bases, leaving 8 bases not matched to a gene. CDR3 sequence: CASSQGPQREGDEQYF. The CDR3, as DNA: TGCGCCAGCAGCCAAGGCCCCCAGCGGGAGGGCGACGAGCAGTACTTC.

This clone was recorded a few times. The rearrangement joins TRBV7-2 to TRBJ2-7, with TRBD1 as a possible D gene (6 bases). Trimming took 1 base from V and 0 from J, leaving 10 bases between them. The CDR3 covers 15 residues. Germline V gene lookup returns CDR1 SGHTA and CDR2 FQGNSA. The CDR3: CASSLGTAHSYEQYF. As DNA, the CDR3 is TGTGCCAGCAGCTTAGGGACAGCACACTCCTACGAGCAGTACTTC.

The rearrangement uses TRBV4-1 and TRBJ1-3, with D possibly TRBD1 on 5 matching bases. Germline V gene sequence: CDR1 MGHRA, CDR2 YSYEKL. V lost 6 bases, J lost 2 bases, and 11 bases lay in between. The CDR3 is 14 residues long. The CDR3 loop is CASSRGAPGNTIYF. The DNA for the CDR3 is TGCGCCAGCAGTCGCGGGGCCCCTGGAAACACCATATATTTT.

The rearrangement uses TRBV30 and TRBJ1-2; D is possibly TRBD1 (5 bases). The germline CDR1 and CDR2 sequences are GTSNPN and SVGIG (reference sequence). The CDR3 is 14 amino acids. The V end was cut by 3 bases, the J end by 6 bases, with 17 bases between. CDR3 nucleotide sequence: TGTGCCTGGAGGCAGCGCAGGGAAGTGGATGGCTACACCTTC. This sequence encodes CAWRQRREVDGYTF.

This clone was observed a handful of times. This chain joins TRBV7-9 and TRBJ2-7; no definite D call. CDR3 length: 14 amino acids. Per germline, CDR1 SEHNR and CDR2 FQNEAQ (reference sequence). With 5 bases removed from V and 2 bases from J, the gap between germline ends came to 13 bases. The CDR3 nucleotides are TGTGCCAGCAGCCCCGCGCGCCAGACCTACGAGCAGTACTTC. Amino acid sequence: CASSPARQTYEQYF.

This clone occurred a few times. The CDR3, as DNA: TGTGCCAGCAGTGTGTACAATGAGCAGTTCTTC. This sequence encodes CASSVYNEQFF. The rearrangement uses TRBV25-1 and TRBJ2-1, with D unclear. The germline gives CDR1 MGHDK, CDR2 SYGVNS. The germline V and J ends were trimmed by 4 bases and 4 bases, with 2 bases remaining between them. The CDR3 extends over 11 amino acids.

This clone appeared a few times. This chain joins TRBV29-1 and TRBJ2-3; 8 bases map to TRBD2. Per the germline V gene, CDR1 is SQVTM and CDR2 is ANQGSEA. J gave up 2 bases and V 3 bases, and 13 bases lay outside the gene matches. There are 17 residues in the CDR3. The CDR3 sequence is CSVEGFGLAGSTDTQYF. CDR3 coding DNA: TGCAGCGTTGAGGGCTTTGGGTTAGCGGGGTCCACAGATACGCAGTATTTT.

Concerning this clone itself: One end of the junction varies from germline; a read error may be responsible. The gene calls are TRBV29-1 and TRBJ2-2; the D gene is possibly TRBD2 (5 bases). CDR1 is SQVTM, CDR2 ANQGSEA, per germline. The CDR3 is 13 residues long. CDR3 nucleotide sequence: TGCAGCGTTGATGGGCGTCACACCGGGAAGCTGTTTTTT. Amino acids: CSVDGRHTGKLFF.

The genes are TRBV27 and TRBJ1-4; possibly TRBD1 for D (5 bases). Germline V CDR1 and CDR2: MNHEY, SMNVEV (reference sequence). V lost 6 bases to trimming and J lost 0 bases, with 8 bases between them. CDR3 length: 14 residues. The CDR3 nucleotides are TGTGCCAGCAGGCAACAGGCAACTAATGAAAAACTGTTTTTT. Translating gives CASRQQATNEKLFF.

The chain recombines TRBV9 with TRBJ1-5; D gene ambiguous. V lost 2 bases and J lost 3, with 12 bases in between. This CDR3 spans 15 amino acids. Germline V gives CDR1 SGDLS, CDR2 YYNGEE. The CDR3, as DNA: TGTGCCAGCAGCGTTGCCGGGCACATCAATCAGCCCCAGCATTTT. This translates into CASSVAGHINQPQHF.

This clone showed up just a few times. The chain has TRBV28 and TRBJ2-6; D is perhaps TRBD1 (6 bases). Deletions cut 4 bases from V and 1 base from J, with 8 bases between. Per germline, CDR1 MDHEN and CDR2 SYDVKM. This CDR3 has 15 residues. The CDR3 is CASSSQGSGANVLTF. CDR3 bases: TGTGCCAGCAGTTCGCAGGGGTCTGGGGCCAACGTCCTGACTTTC. The variable domain in full, with the rest retrieved from reference TRBV28 and TRBJ2-6, is DVKVTQSSRYLVKRTGEKVFLECVQDMDHENMFWYRQDPGLGLRLIYFSYDVKMKEKGDIPEGYSVSREKKERFSLILESASTNQTSMYLCASSSQGSGANVLTFGAGSRLTVL.

This clone occurred a few times. The chain uses TRBV10-3 and TRBJ2-6, with D hard to call. V gave up 4 bases and J gave up 0 bases, with 7 bases separating them. The CDR3 is 15 amino acids. Germline V gene lookup returns CDR1 ENHRY and CDR2 SYGVKD. The CDR3 DNA follows: TGTGCCATCAGTGGACGGGTCTCTGGGGCCAACGTCCTGACTTTC. Encoded protein: CAISGRVSGANVLTF.

The chain carries TRBV25-1 and TRBJ2-7; 7 bases match TRBD2. The CDR3 length is 13 residues. With V trimmed by 4 bases and J by 5 bases, 5 bases remained unmatched. Per germline, CDR1 MGHDK and CDR2 SYGVNS. The chain's CDR3 is CASSVGGRHEQYF. The CDR3 DNA reads TGTGCCAGCAGTGTGGGAGGGCGGCACGAGCAGTACTTC.